The clone carrying this T cell receptor beta chain was counted ten times or more. With a J-beta primer mix and a sample-barcoded 5' primer, a second PCR ran roughly 6 to 12 cycles. TCRdb reprocessed the 5' RACE reads via MiXCR and lists one record per CDR3 protein. Here the sample spans hundreds of thousands of distinct CDR3 sequences, around 41% being singletons. Germline V lookup: CDR1 SQVTM, CDR2 ANQGSEA. This CDR3 has 11 residues. V shed 5 bases and J shed 5 bases, with 10 bases lying between them. The data are from a study of blood T cells in healthy people across ages. The sequenced sample was blood. The chain employs TRBV29-1 and TRBJ2-7; D possibly corresponds to TRBD2 (6 bases). The receptor was isolated from an older man in good health. CDR3 coding DNA: TGCAGCGTTCGAGCGGGCGACGAGCAGTACTTC. It yields the protein CSVRAGDEQYF.